This is a list of T cell receptor beta chains from one sample in a study of blood T cell repertoires in COVID-19. The protocol was immunoSEQ multiplex PCR, while the TCRdb copy is restricted to in-frame clones and leaves out a portion. This table has 200,000 to 300,000 clones, approximately 90% appearing once. What was sequenced was peripheral blood. All receptors derive from a woman in her forties with acute or convalescent COVID-19. CDR3s include the opening cysteine and the closing phenylalanine or tryptophan. A D gene is named only where the DNA matches it firmly. Not all rows give a size; the values are once, few, many and, for expanded clones, a class.

size,V,J,D,DNA,CDR3
-,TRBV5-1,TRBJ1-6,-,TGCGCCAGCAGACCGGTGGCAGGGAATTCACCCCTCCACTTT,CASRPVAGNSPLHF
-,TRBV6-5,TRBJ1-2,-,TGTGCCAGCAGTTCGGCAGGGACTATTCCTAACTATGGCTACACCTTC,CASSSAGTIPNYGYTF
-,TRBV7-9,TRBJ1-1,-,TGTGCCAGCAGCTTACGGGAGAACACTGAAGCTTTCTTT,CASSLRENTEAFF
-,TRBV19,TRBJ2-4,-,TGTGCCAGTAGTGTGGGGACACTTCTAGCCAAAAACATTCAGTACTTC,CASSVGTLLAKNIQYF
few,TRBV10-3,TRBJ1-1,-,TGTGCCATCAGTCCCTCGGGAGGGAACACTGAAGCTTTCTTT,CAISPSGGNTEAFF
-,TRBV24-1,TRBJ2-3,-,-,CATSDLERELTDTQYF
-,TRBV18,TRBJ1-2,-,TGTGCCAGCTCACCACCGGATTTGGCGGGCCGCTACACCTTC,CASSPPDLAGRYTF
-,TRBV11-2,TRBJ2-5,TRBD1,TGTGCCAGCAGCTTCGGGACAGGGGGCCGGGAAGAGACCCAGTACTTC,CASSFGTGGREETQYF
-,TRBV7-9,TRBJ1-2,-,TGTGCCAGCAGCGAGATTCGCTACACCTTC,CASSEIRYTF
-,TRBV29-1,TRBJ1-5,TRBD1,TGCAGCGCTCGACAGGGCGGGGGCAATCAGCCCCAGCATTTT,CSARQGGGNQPQHF
-,TRBV10-3,TRBJ1-5,-,TGTGCCATCAGTGAGTCACGTACAGAGAATCAGCCCCAGCATTTT,CAISESRTENQPQHF
-,TRBV3-1/TRBV3-2,TRBJ1-1,TRBD1,TGTGCCAGCAGCCGGGGGGACAGGGTGAACACTGAAGCTTTCTTT,CASSRGDRVNTEAFF
-,TRBV2,TRBJ1-2,-,TGTGCCAGCAGTGAAGCGCCAGGCTGGTATGGCTACACCTTC,CASSEAPGWYGYTF
-,TRBV19,TRBJ2-5,-,TGTGCCACATCGACTGTCCCCCAAGAGACCCAGTACTTC,CATSTVPQETQYF
-,TRBV5-5,TRBJ2-2,-,TGTGCCAGCAGCTGGGCGGACACGAACACCGGGGAGCTGTTTTTT,CASSWADTNTGELFF
-,TRBV4-1,TRBJ2-5,TRBD2,TGCGCCAGCAGCCCATTGTCGGGGGGGCAAGAGACCCAGTACTTC,CASSPLSGGQETQYF
-,TRBV27,TRBJ2-2,TRBD1,TGTGCCAGCAGTTACCCCCGTAGACAGGGGGCGAGAACCGGGGAGCTGTTTTTT,CASSYPRRQGARTGELFF